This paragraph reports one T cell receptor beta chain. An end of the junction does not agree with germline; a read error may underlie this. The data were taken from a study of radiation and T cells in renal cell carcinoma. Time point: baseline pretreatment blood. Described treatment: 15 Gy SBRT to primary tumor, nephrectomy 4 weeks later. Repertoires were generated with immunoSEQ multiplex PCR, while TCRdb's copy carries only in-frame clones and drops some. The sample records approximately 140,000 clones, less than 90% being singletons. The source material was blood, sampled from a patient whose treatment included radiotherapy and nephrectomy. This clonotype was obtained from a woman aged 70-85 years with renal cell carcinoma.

The CDR3 coding sequence is TGTGCTAGCAGCGGGGGGACAAGCGCAGAGACCCAGTACTTC. It encodes CASSGGTSAETQYF. The chain combines TRBV7-7 with TRBJ2-5, with TRBD2 matching over 9 bases. The germline CDR1 and CDR2 sequences are SSHAT and FNYEAQ (reference sequence). The CDR3 consists of 14 residues.